This passage covers 27 T cell receptor beta chains from one sample sequenced in a study of T-cell memory formation after mild COVID-19. TCRdb fed the 5' RACE reads into MiXCR, producing one record per CDR3 protein. The sample carries just over 300,000 distinct CDR3 sequences, approximately 19% recorded once. The specimen was PBMCs or a T cell subset sorted from them (not recorded which). Every receptor here comes from a man aged 18 to 30 who had mild COVID-19 (a few samples of this study predate the infection). Cell type and time point are not known.

The genes are TRBV4-3 and TRBJ2-5; TRBD2 might be the D (5 bases). V lost 0 bases and J lost 4, with 12 bases in between. Per the germline V gene, CDR1 is LGHNA and CDR2 is YSLEER. This CDR3 spans 15 amino acids. The CDR3 DNA reads TGCGCCAGCAGCCAAGACCGGCTAGCCCCAGAGACCCAGTACTTC. Protein sequence: CASSQDRLAPETQYF.

This clonotype was observed a few times. This chain connects TRBV3-1 to TRBJ2-5; the D is unclear. CDR1 LGHDT and CDR2 YNNKEL come from the germline V gene (reference sequence). V lost 0 bases, J lost 9 bases, and 14 bases lay in between. CDR3 length: 14 residues. The CDR3 loop is CASSQEGPIGAQYF. The CDR3 bases are TGTGCCAGCAGCCAAGAAGGCCCTATTGGGGCCCAGTACTTC.

The CDR3 DNA follows: TGTGCCACCAGTCCTAGCGGGGGCTACAATGAGCAGTTCTTC. Its translation: CATSPSGGYNEQFF. J is TRBJ2-1 and V is TRBV24-1; 10 bases align to TRBD2. Germline V gene sequence: CDR1 KGHDR, CDR2 SFDVKD. The J segment lost 3 bases and the V segment lost 6 bases, leaving 1 base of the junction unmatched. The CDR3 has 14 residues.

This sequence joins TRBV7-6 and TRBJ1-1; 10 nucleotides line up with TRBD1. The V gene end was trimmed by 5 bases and the J gene end by 0 bases; junction bases not matched to a gene: 6. The CDR3 contains 16 residues. Germline values: CDR1 SGHVS, CDR2 FNYEAQ. CDR3 sequence: CASSPVGQGVNTEAFF. In DNA form, the CDR3 reads TGTGCCAGCAGCCCCGTAGGACAGGGGGTGAACACTGAAGCTTTCTTT.

A few counts support this clonotype. The rearrangement uses TRBV29-1 and TRBJ2-7; possibly TRBD1 for D (6 bases). The ends were cut back, 0 bases at V and 3 bases at J, with 15 bases in the middle. The germline V gene has CDR1 SQVTM and CDR2 ANQGSEA. The CDR3 loop spans 15 amino acids. DNA for the CDR3: TGCAGCGTTGAAGAAGCCCGGGACACCGTCTACGAGCAGTACTTC. Protein sequence: CSVEEARDTVYEQYF.

In its sample, this clonotype was seen many times. The rearrangement links TRBV5-1 to TRBJ2-1, with 7 bases that match TRBD2. CDR1 and CDR2 (germline): SGHRS, YFSETQ. This CDR3 spans 13 amino acids. J was trimmed by 9 bases and V by 2 bases; bases with no gene match: 5. CDR3 coding DNA: TGCGCCAGCAGCTTCGAAGCGGGGACTGAGCAGTTCTTC. Its protein is CASSFEAGTEQFF.

The CDR3 bases are TGTGCCACCAGCGGGACAGGGCCTCTTGTCGAGCAGTACTTC. Encoded protein: CATSGTGPLVEQYF. The V gene is TRBV15, the J gene TRBJ2-7; 9 bases line up with TRBD1. The germline CDR1 and CDR2 sequences are LNHNV and YYDKDF (reference sequence). The CDR3 consists of 14 residues. Trimming took 5 bases from V and 6 from J; bases not matched to a gene: 8.

This clonotype appeared a few times. The chain carries TRBV11-2 and TRBJ1-2; 8 bases fit TRBD1. V trimming: 7 bases; J trimming: 6 bases; junction bases outside the gene matches: 10. The CDR3 loop spans 14 amino acids. Looked up from germline, CDR1 is SGHAT and CDR2 is FQNNGV. CDR3 protein: CASNPGQGNDGYTF. The CDR3 coding sequence is TGTGCCAGCAACCCCGGACAGGGAAACGATGGCTACACCTTC.

The V gene is TRBV5-5, the J gene TRBJ2-7; D is possibly TRBD1 or TRBD2 (5 bases each). Per the germline V gene, CDR1 is SGHKS and CDR2 is YYEKEE (reference sequence). V gave up 4 bases and J gave up 2 bases, with 25 bases separating them. The CDR3 consists of 18 residues. CDR3 sequence: CASSPGGIGTTSPYEQYV. The CDR3 region has the DNA TGTGCCAGCAGCCCTGGGGGAATAGGTACAACTTCCCCCTACGAGCAGTACGTC.

This clonotype was seen only once. This chain joins TRBV2 and TRBJ2-1; 10 bases agree with TRBD2. With V trimmed by 8 bases and J by 0 bases, 7 bases remained unmatched. The CDR3 has 16 residues. Germline CDR1 and CDR2: SNHLY and FYNNEI. The CDR3 region has the DNA TGTGCCAGCGGAGGAGCGGGAGGGTTCTCCTACAATGAGCAGTTCTTC. This encodes CASGGAGGFSYNEQFF.

The V call is TRBV10-3, the J call TRBJ1-5; 9 nucleotides line up with TRBD1. Germline-derived CDR1 and CDR2 are ENHRY and SYGVKD. V trimming: 6 bases; J trimming: 4 bases; junction bases outside the gene matches: 4. This CDR3 is 14 amino acids long. The CDR3 sequence: CAIRGQGRNQPQHF. The CDR3, as DNA: TGTGCCATCAGGGGACAGGGTAGGAATCAGCCCCAGCATTTT.

The chain recombines TRBV10-2 with TRBJ1-1; D gene uncertain. The V gene's germline CDR1 is WSHSY and CDR2 SAAADI. The germline V and J ends were trimmed by 8 bases and 5 bases, with 9 bases remaining between them. CDR3 length equals 11 residues. CDR3 in DNA: TGCGCCAGCTCCAAGCGGACTGAAGCTTTCTTT. Protein sequence: CASSKRTEAFF.

The rearrangement links TRBV6-2 or TRBV6-3 to TRBJ2-5; D tentatively fits TRBD1 or TRBD2 (5 bases each). Germline loops: CDR1 MNHEY, CDR2 SVGEGT. V was cut by 2 bases and J by 9 bases, with 13 bases left in between. CDR3 length: 13 residues. This CDR3 is CASSYRGRGPQYF. CDR3 nucleotide sequence: TGTGCCAGCAGTTACAGGGGACGAGGCCCCCAGTACTTC.

This clonotype appeared many times. The rearrangement joins TRBV7-3 to TRBJ2-5; D may be TRBD2 (6 bases). Looked up from germline, CDR1 is SGHTA and CDR2 is FQGTGA. V was clipped by 5 bases and J by 5 bases, with 12 bases between them. This CDR3 is 13 amino acids long. The CDR3: CASSRGGGETQYF. The CDR3 bases are TGTGCCAGCAGCCGGGGAGGTGGGGAGACCCAGTACTTC.

This clonotype was seen only a few times. The chain is built from TRBV6-1 and TRBJ2-7, with 10 nucleotides matching TRBD1. The junction had 6 bases not matched to a gene; V was cut back by 7 bases and J by 6 bases. CDR1 MNHNS and CDR2 SASEGT come from the germline V gene. CDR3 length: 13 amino acids. In DNA form, the CDR3 reads TGTGCCAGCAATAGGGACAGGGGCAGCGAGCAGTACTTC. Its protein product is CASNRDRGSEQYF.

CDR3 region: CASSKQGQGDQPQHF. The CDR3 DNA reads as TGCGCCAGCAGCAAACAGGGCCAGGGGGATCAGCCCCAGCATTTT. V and J are TRBV10-1 and TRBJ1-5, with 7 positions matching TRBD1. Germline values: CDR1 WNHNN, CDR2 SYGVQD (reference sequence). CDR3 length: 15 residues. The J segment lost 5 bases and the V segment lost 6 bases, leaving 10 bases of the junction unmatched.

The DNA of the CDR3 is TGTGCCAGCACCACTTCCCCCGGGGGTGGCACAGATACGCAGTATTTT. Translating it yields CASTTSPGGGTDTQYF. The gene calls are TRBV7-2 and TRBJ2-3; tentatively, D is TRBD2 (6 bases). Germline CDR1 is SGHTA and CDR2 is FQGNSA. Between the trimmed V and J ends, which lost 7 bases and 1 base, there was a span of 18 bases. This CDR3 is 16 amino acids long. Looking up the rest from reference TRBV7-2 and TRBJ2-3 gives the full variable domain: GAGVSQSPSNKVTEKGKDVELRCDPISGHTALYWYRQSLGQGLEFLIYFQGNSAPDKSGLPSDRFSAERTGGSVSTLTIQRTQQEDSAVYLCASTTSPGGGTDTQYFGPGTRLTVL.

For this clonotype: Germline and junction disagree at one end, which may indicate a read error. J is TRBJ2-5 and V is TRBV23-1; possible D gene TRBD2, 6 bases. TRBV23-1 falls under the ORF class, with uncertain function. There are 17 residues in the CDR3. The CDR3 bases are TGCGCCAGCAGCCAATCTGGGACCGCGGGACTCCAAGAGACCCAGTACTTC. Translation: CASSQSGTAGLQETQYF.

The chain uses TRBV20-1 and TRBJ2-3, with D possibly called TRBD1 or TRBD2 (6 bases each). V was clipped by 2 bases and J by 4 bases, with 13 bases between them. The length of the CDR3 is 14 residues. In germline, CDR1 is DFQATT, CDR2 SNEGSKA (reference sequence). The CDR3 sequence is CSARNPGASDTQYF. CDR3 bases: TGCAGTGCTAGAAATCCGGGGGCGTCAGATACGCAGTATTTT.

This sequence joins TRBV6-1 and TRBJ2-7, with D possibly being TRBD2 (6 bases). Germline V CDR1 and CDR2: MNHNS, SASEGT. V dropped 6 bases and J dropped 6 bases, with 21 bases sitting between them. CDR3 length: 15 amino acids. CDR3 nucleotide sequence: TGTGCCAGCAGGGCCTCGATTGGGGGAGGACGCGAGCAGTACGTC. Amino acids: CASRASIGGGREQYV.

This clonotype has just a few counts. For the CDR3, the DNA is TGTGCCATTATGGACCTGGGGAGGGATAACATTCAGTACTTC. Protein sequence: CAIMDLGRDNIQYF. V is TRBV15 and J is TRBJ2-4; 7 bases align to TRBD2. The junction had 13 bases not matched to a gene; V was cut back by 10 bases and J by 7 bases. Germline values: CDR1 LNHNV, CDR2 YYDKDF (reference sequence). CDR3 size: 14 residues.

This clonotype was found a few times. The chain has TRBV10-3 and TRBJ2-2; 8 bases agree with TRBD2. CDR3 size: 13 residues. V trimming: 10 bases; J trimming: 5 bases; junction bases outside the gene matches: 6. The V gene's germline CDR1 is ENHRY and CDR2 SYGVKD. Here the CDR3 reads CATGRGGTGELFF. The CDR3 region has the DNA TGTGCCACTGGTCGGGGGGGAACCGGGGAGCTGTTTTTT.

The chain combines TRBV7-3 with TRBJ2-5, with D possibly being TRBD1 or TRBD2 (5 bases each). The ends were cut back, 3 bases at V and 0 bases at J, with 8 bases in the middle. Germline V CDR1 and CDR2: SGHTA, FQGTGA. The CDR3 contains 14 residues. The CDR3 DNA reads as TGTGCCAGCAGCTTTGTGGGGGACCAAGAGACCCAGTACTTC. Translating gives CASSFVGDQETQYF.

This sequence joins TRBV4-1 and TRBJ2-3, with TRBD1 as a possible D gene (5 bases). The length of the CDR3 is 13 residues. Between the trimmed V and J ends, which lost 5 bases and 5 bases, there was a span of 11 bases. Germline V gene data show CDR1 as MGHRA and CDR2 as YSYEKL. CDR3 DNA sequence: TGCGCCAGCAGCGTCCTAGGGGAAGATACGCAGTATTTT. It is translated as CASSVLGEDTQYF.

There are a few counts of this clonotype. The chain links TRBV5-1 to TRBJ2-1; D gene unclear. CDR1 is SGHRS and CDR2 is YFSETQ in the germline V gene. V dropped 0 bases and J dropped 5 bases, with 6 bases sitting between them. The CDR3 runs to 13 residues. In nucleotides, the CDR3 is TGCGCCAGCAGCTTGGTAGTCGACAATGAGCAGTTCTTC. It codes for CASSLVVDNEQFF.

This clonotype was picked up a small number of times. The chain carries TRBV4-1 and TRBJ1-1, with D possibly being TRBD1 (6 bases). Germline V gene lookup returns CDR1 MGHRA and CDR2 YSYEKL. V was shortened by 0 bases and J by 7 bases, with 18 bases between the two germline ends. CDR3 size: 16 residues. CDR3 sequence (DNA): TGCGCCAGCAGCCAAGATCGGGCAGGGGTCATAGGTGAAGCTTTCTTT. This codes for CASSQDRAGVIGEAFF.

This clonotype has more than one count but fewer than ten. The J gene is TRBJ2-7, the V gene TRBV27; D may match TRBD1 or TRBD2 (5 bases each). Germline CDR1 MNHEY, CDR2 SMNVEV (reference sequence). Trimming shortened V by 6 bases and J by 7 bases, and 19 bases separated the two germline ends. CDR3 length: 14 amino acids. CDR3 residues: CASSAYDSEGEQYF. DNA of the CDR3: TGTGCCAGCAGCGCTTACGACTCCGAGGGGGAGCAGTACTTC.